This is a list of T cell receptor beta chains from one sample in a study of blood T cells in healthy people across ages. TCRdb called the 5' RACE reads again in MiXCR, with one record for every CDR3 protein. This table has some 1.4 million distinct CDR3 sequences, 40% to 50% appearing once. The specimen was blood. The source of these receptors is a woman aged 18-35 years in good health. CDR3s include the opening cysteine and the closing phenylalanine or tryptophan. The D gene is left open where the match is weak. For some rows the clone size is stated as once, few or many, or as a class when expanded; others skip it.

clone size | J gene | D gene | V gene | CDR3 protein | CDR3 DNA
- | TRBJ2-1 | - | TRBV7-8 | CASSLTWLVTAGSYNEQFF | TGTGCCAGCAGCTTAACGTGGCTAGTTACTGCAGGGAGCTACAATGAGCAGTTCTTC
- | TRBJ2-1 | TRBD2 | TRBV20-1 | CSASGLASSSGRFF | TGCAGTGCTTCTGGACTAGCGAGTAGCTCAGGTCGGTTCTTC
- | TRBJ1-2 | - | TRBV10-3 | CAISDGGYTF | TGTGCCATCAGTGATGGGGGCTACACCTTC
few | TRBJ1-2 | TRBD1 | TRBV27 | CASSQSVGGTVYGYTF | TGTGCCAGCAGTCAAAGCGTCGGGGGGACAGTATATGGCTACACCTTC
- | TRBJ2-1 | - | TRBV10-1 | CASSYPRVDQETQFF | TGCGCCAGCAGTTACCCGCGGGTGGACCAAGAGACCCAGTTCTTC
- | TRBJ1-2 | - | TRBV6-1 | CVSSVSINYGYTF | TGTGTCAGCAGCGTCAGTATAAACTATGGCTACACCTTC
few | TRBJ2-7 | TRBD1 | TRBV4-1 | CASSQDQGTGGYEQYF | TGCGCCAGCAGCCAAGATCAGGGGACAGGGGGCTACGAGCAGTACTTC
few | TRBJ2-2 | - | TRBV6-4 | CASSDANTGELFF | TGTGCCAGCAGTGACGCGAACACCGGGGAGCTGTTTTTT
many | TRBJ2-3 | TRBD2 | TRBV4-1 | CASRAGLAGKSGTDTQYF | TGCGCCAGCAGGGCCGGACTAGCGGGAAAGTCGGGGACAGATACGCAGTATTTT
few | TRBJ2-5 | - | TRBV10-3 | CAISSKQGVGAGETQYF | TGTGCCATCAGTAGTAAACAGGGTGTCGGAGCGGGAGAGACCCAGTACTTC
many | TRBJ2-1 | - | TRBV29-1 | CSVGAPSRNEQFF | TGCAGCGTTGGGGCGCCCAGCCGCAATGAGCAGTTCTTC
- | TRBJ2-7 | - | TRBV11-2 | CASRSPGDEQYF | TGTGCCAGCAGATCCCCGGGCGACGAGCAGTACTTC
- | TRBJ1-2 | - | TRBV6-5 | CASTLGGGNGYTF | TGTGCCAGCACCCTGGGGGGTGGGAACGGCTACACCTTC
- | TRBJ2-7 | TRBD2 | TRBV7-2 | CASRQPWTSGSGVSAEQYF | TGTGCCAGCAGGCAACCTTGGACTAGCGGGAGCGGAGTGTCCGCCGAGCAGTACTTC
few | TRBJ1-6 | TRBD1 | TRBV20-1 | CSAPGQASSYNSPLHF | TGCAGTGCGCCGGGACAGGCGAGCTCCTATAATTCACCCCTCCACTTT
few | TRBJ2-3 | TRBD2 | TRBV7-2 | CASSFVTSGTNTQYF | TGTGCCAGCAGCTTTGTCACTAGCGGGACAAATACGCAGTATTTT
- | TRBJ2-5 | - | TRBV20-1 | CSARMESETQYF | TGCAGTGCTAGAATGGAATCGGAGACCCAGTACTTC
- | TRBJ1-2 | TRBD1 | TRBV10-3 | CAISESITGGSDGHTF | TGTGCCATCAGTGAGTCGATAACAGGGGGCAGCGATGGCCACACCTTC
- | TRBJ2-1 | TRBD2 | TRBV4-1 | CASSQPRSMRGTSGGCDEQFF | TGCGCCAGCAGCCAACCCAGGAGTATGAGGGGTACTAGCGGGGGGTGTGATGAGCAGTTCTTC
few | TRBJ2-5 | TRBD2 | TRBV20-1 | CSARGYGSGGGNEQYF | TGCAGTGCTAGAGGTTATGGGAGCGGGGGGGGGAATGAGCAGTACTTC
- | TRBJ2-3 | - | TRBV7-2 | CASSLGGLTFSTDTQYF | TGTGCCAGCAGCTTAGGGGGTTTGACGTTCAGCACAGATACGCAGTATTTT
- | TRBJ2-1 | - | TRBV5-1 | CASSVGDRYNEQFF | TGCGCCAGCAGCGTGGGCGACAGGTACAATGAGCAGTTCTTC
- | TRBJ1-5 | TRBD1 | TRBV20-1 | CSARARQGGGNQPQHF | TGCAGTGCTAGGGCTAGACAGGGCGGCGGCAATCAGCCCCAGCATTTT
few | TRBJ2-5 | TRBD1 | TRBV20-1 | CSAHGDRETQYF | TGCAGTGCCCACGGGGACAGAGAGACCCAGTACTTC
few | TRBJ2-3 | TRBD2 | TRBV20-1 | CSASGLASGGLDTQYF | TGCAGTGCTAGCGGTCTGGCTAGCGGGGGGCTGGATACGCAGTATTTT
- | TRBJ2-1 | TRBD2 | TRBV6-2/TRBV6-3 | CASSWTSAGSYNEQFF | TGTGCCAGCAGTTGGACTAGCGCCGGCTCCTACAATGAGCAGTTCTTC
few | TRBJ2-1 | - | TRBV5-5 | CASSVWDSQSEFF | TGTGCCAGCAGCGTTTGGGACTCCCAATCGGAGTTCTTC
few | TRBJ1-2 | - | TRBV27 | CASSRDNTYGYTF | TGTGCCAGCAGCCGGGACAACACCTATGGCTACACCTTC
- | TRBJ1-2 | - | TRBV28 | CASSPRIRGYTF | TGTGCCAGCAGTCCTCGGATCAGGGGCTACACCTTC
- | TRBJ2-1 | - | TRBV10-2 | CASSVNGLSSYNEQFF | TGCGCCAGCAGTGTGAACGGCCTTAGCTCCTACAATGAGCAGTTCTTC
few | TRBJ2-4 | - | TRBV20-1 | CSAVGAAIQYF | TGCAGTGCTGTGGGCGCAGCCATTCAGTACTTC
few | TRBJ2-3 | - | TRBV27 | CASSPLGSGPTDTQYF | TGTGCCAGCAGTCCCCTGGGTAGCGGACCCACAGATACGCAGTATTTT
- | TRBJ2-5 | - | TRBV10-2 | CASTKASEETQYF | TGCGCCAGCACTAAGGCCTCCGAAGAGACCCAGTACTTC
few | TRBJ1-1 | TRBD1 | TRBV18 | CASSYLGTANTEAFF | TGTGCCAGCTCGTATCTTGGGACAGCGAACACTGAAGCTTTCTTT
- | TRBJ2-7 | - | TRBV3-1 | CASSQWTSYYEQYF | TGCGCCAGCAGCCAATGGACTTCCTACTACGAGCAGTACTTC
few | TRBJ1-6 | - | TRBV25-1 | CASSVVSGNSPLHF | TGTGCCAGCAGTGTGGTGTCAGGGAATTCACCCCTCCACTTT
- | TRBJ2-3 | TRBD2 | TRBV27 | CASSLSGAGVSTDTQYF | TGTGCCAGCAGTTTATCGGGAGCGGGAGTGAGCACAGATACGCAGTATTTT
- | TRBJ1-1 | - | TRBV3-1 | CASSQEQANTEAFF | TGTGCCAGCAGCCAAGAACAGGCGAACACTGAAGCTTTCTTT
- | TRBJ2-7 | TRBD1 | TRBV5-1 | CASSLVLTGQGTYEQYF | TGCGCCAGCAGCTTGGTTCTAACTGGACAGGGGACCTACGAGCAGTACTTC
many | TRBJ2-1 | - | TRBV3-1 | CASSQEPAEYNEQFF | TGTGCCAGCAGCCAAGAGCCAGCGGAGTACAATGAGCAGTTCTTC
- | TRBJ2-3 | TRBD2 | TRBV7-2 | CASSPPISGGRTDTQYF | TGTGCCAGCAGCCCACCGATTAGCGGGGGACGCACAGATACGCAGTATTTT
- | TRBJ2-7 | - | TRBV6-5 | CASISPSSYEQYF | TGTGCCAGCATCTCCCCCAGCTCCTACGAGCAGTACTTC
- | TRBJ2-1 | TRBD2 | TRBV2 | CASSGKASGGHNEQFF | TGTGCCAGCAGTGGAAAGGCTAGCGGGGGGCACAATGAGCAGTTCTTC
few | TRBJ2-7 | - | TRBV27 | CASSWAAFSYEQYF | TGTGCCAGCAGTTGGGCGGCCTTCTCCTACGAGCAGTACTTC
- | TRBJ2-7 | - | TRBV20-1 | CSARDPGTLSSDEQYF | TGCAGTGCTAGAGATCCAGGGACTCTCTCCTCCGACGAGCAGTACTTC
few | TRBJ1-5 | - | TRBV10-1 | CASSEYHRGANQPQHF | TGCGCCAGCAGTGAGTACCATCGGGGAGCCAATCAGCCCCAGCATTTT
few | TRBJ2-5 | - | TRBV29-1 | CSVKGRLQEAQYF | TGCAGCGTGAAAGGACGGCTCCAAGAGGCCCAGTACTTC
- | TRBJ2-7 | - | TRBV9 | CASSADTTYYNEQYF | TGTGCCAGCAGCGCGGATACCACCTACTACAATGAGCAGTACTTC
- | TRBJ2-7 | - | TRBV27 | CASSSRTRFPYEQYF | TGTGCCAGCAGTTCCCGGACACGTTTCCCCTACGAGCAGTACTTC
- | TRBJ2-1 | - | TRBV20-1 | CSALDRITYNEQFF | TGCAGTGCTTTAGACAGGATCACCTACAATGAGCAGTTCTTC
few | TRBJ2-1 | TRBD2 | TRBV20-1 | CSAWTSGSSNEQFF | TGCAGTGCTTGGACTAGCGGGAGTTCCAATGAGCAGTTCTTC
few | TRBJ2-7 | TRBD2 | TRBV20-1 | CSASLLAGGKEQYF | TGCAGTGCTAGTCTACTAGCGGGAGGCAAGGAGCAGTACTTC
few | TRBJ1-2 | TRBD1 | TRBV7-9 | CASSLGTGTSGYTF | TGTGCCAGCAGCTTAGGGACAGGCACTTCGGGCTACACCTTC